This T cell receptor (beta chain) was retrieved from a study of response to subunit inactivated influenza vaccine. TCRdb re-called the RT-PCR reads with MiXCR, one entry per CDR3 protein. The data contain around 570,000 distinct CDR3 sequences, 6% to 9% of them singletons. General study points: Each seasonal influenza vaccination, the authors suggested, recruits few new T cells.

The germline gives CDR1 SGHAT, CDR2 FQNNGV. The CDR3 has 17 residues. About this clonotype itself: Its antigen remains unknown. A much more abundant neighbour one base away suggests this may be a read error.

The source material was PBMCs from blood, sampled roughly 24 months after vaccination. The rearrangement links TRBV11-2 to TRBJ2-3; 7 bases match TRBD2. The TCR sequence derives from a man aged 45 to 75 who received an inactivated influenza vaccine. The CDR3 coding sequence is TGTGCCGGCAGCTTAGGAGCGGGAACAGGAGGAACAGATACGCAGTATTTT. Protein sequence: CAGSLGAGTGGTDTQYF.